The sequence of this T cell receptor (beta chain) was determined in a study of technical replicates of blood from several donors. Clones were sequenced by immunoSEQ multiplex PCR, and TCRdb holds only the in-frame ones, with some missing. This sample has about 62,000 clones; roughly 89% occur once, and the top ten carry around 5.1%. The sequenced material came from PBMCs. The source of this sequence is a human donor in good health. Some clones in this sample may be carry-over from other donors' samples.

CDR3 DNA sequence: TGTGCCAGCAGCTCAACCGGGACAGCCGAGCAGTACTTC. Protein: CASSSTGTAEQYF. The gene calls are TRBV11-2 and TRBJ2-7, with 7 bases that match TRBD1. The CDR3 has 13 amino acids. V was pared by 4 bases and J by 6 bases, with 6 bases of the junction left unmatched. Germline V gene lookup returns CDR1 SGHAT and CDR2 FQNNGV.